These T cell receptor beta chains were read from a single sample in a study of T cell responses to AZD1222 COVID-19 vaccine. TCRdb keeps only in-frame clones here, not all; method: immunoSEQ multiplex PCR. The repertoire includes about 120,000 clones, 85% to 95% of them detected once, and approximately 5.1% sits in the top ten. Material: peripheral blood, obtained 28 days after the second AZD1222 dose. These receptors were collected from an adult who received the AZD1222 COVID-19 vaccine. Both conserved end residues are trimmed from each CDR3. Part of the rows lack a size; the others show once, few, many or a class for expanded clones.

v_gene	j_gene	abundance	len	CDR3aa
TRBV9	TRBJ2-3	.	11	ASSLIGTDTQY
TRBV27	TRBJ1-4	.	9	ASSKNEKLF
TRBV6-4	TRBJ1-1	.	14	ASYFEGRRGFTEAF
TRBV6-5	TRBJ1-1	.	12	ASIPGRRDTEAF
TRBV7-8	TRBJ1-6	.	13	ASSLESQGGSPLH
TRBV5-1	TRBJ2-7	.	12	ASSTGTVSYEQY
TRBV14	TRBJ2-7	.	10	ASSQASNEQY
TRBV7-8	TRBJ2-1	.	14	ASSAGTSGKYNEQF
TRBV6-6	TRBJ1-5	.	14	ASSYSQTSYNQPQH
TRBV18	TRBJ1-1	.	11	ASSLTGATEAF
TRBV4-1	TRBJ1-5	.	13	ASSRKGGGNQPQH
TRBV5-5	TRBJ1-5	.	13	ASSLGQAFNQPQH
TRBV18	TRBJ2-7	.	11	ASSLGQPYEQY
TRBV18	TRBJ2-2	.	14	ASSPGQAGYTGELF
TRBV3-1/TRBV3-2	TRBJ1-5	.	12	ASSPVPFWAKVH
TRBV28	TRBJ1-2	.	10	ASSLLGRGDT
TRBV7-2	TRBJ1-5	.	12	ASSPGGSNQPQH
TRBV20-1	TRBJ2-2	.	13	SASNVARADGELF
TRBV7-9	TRBJ2-7	.	11	ASSNGTGRRQY
TRBV7-9	TRBJ2-1	.	12	ASSSVPSRSELV
TRBV10-3	TRBJ1-2	.	9	AISFRDGYT
TRBV5-6	TRBJ2-7	once	12	ASSQGQGHYEQY
TRBV5-8	TRBJ1-5	.	15	ASSLNRGRNSNQPQH
TRBV2	TRBJ1-4	.	13	ATSGGGAANEKLF
TRBV5-1	TRBJ1-2	.	13	ASSLDSQNHYGYT
TRBV5-1	TRBJ2-5	.	12	ASSVLAGEETQY
TRBV5-4	TRBJ1-6	.	12	ASSFEGYNSPLH
TRBV6-5	TRBJ1-1	.	9	ASRYIGEAF
TRBV6-2/TRBV6-3	TRBJ1-5	once	13	ASSYSRWGNQPQH
TRBV7-9	TRBJ2-7	few	13	ASSLDSLFSYEQY
TRBV28	TRBJ1-2	.	14	ASRLPRVSGLDGYT
TRBV5-5	TRBJ2-7	.	13	ASSLGVKNSYEQY